This is a list of T cell receptor beta chains from one sample in a study of T cells after posttransplantation cyclophosphamide. The repertoire was sequenced with immunoSEQ multiplex PCR; TCRdb's copy has only in-frame clones and lacks some. The sample presents 36,000 or so clones, none singletons. Specimen: PBMCs. The receptors come from a girl aged 10-17 years in good health, CMV-negative, and a related stem cell transplant donor. Both conserved end residues are part of each CDR3. Each record gives: D gene, J gene, V gene, clone size, CDR3 protein, CDR3 DNA. The D gene is left open where the match is weak. Clone size, where shown, is once, few, many, or a class for clones that have expanded.

D gene: TRBD2; J gene: TRBJ2-3; V gene: TRBV7-3; clone size: few; CDR3 protein: CASSPRGERGGYIDTQYF; CDR3 DNA: TGTGCCAGCAGCCCCCGAGGGGAACGGGGGGGGTATATAGATACGCAGTATTTT
D gene: TRBD1; J gene: TRBJ2-3; V gene: TRBV5-6; clone size: many; CDR3 protein: CASSRQGTLSSTDTQYF; CDR3 DNA: TGTGCCAGCAGTAGACAGGGGACTTTGTCTAGCACAGATACGCAGTATTTT
D gene: TRBD2; J gene: TRBJ2-5; V gene: TRBV4-2; clone size: -; CDR3 protein: CASSHGLSGVQETQYF; CDR3 DNA: TGTGCCAGCAGCCACGGACTTAGCGGGGTACAAGAGACCCAGTACTTC
D gene: TRBD2; J gene: TRBJ2-3; V gene: TRBV5-4; clone size: many; CDR3 protein: CASSYSALAGVDTQYF; CDR3 DNA: TGTGCCAGCAGTTATAGCGCACTAGCGGGAGTTGATACGCAGTATTTT
D gene: TRBD1; J gene: TRBJ1-1; V gene: TRBV28; clone size: few; CDR3 protein: CASSLGGTGGGITEAFF; CDR3 DNA: TGTGCCAGCAGTCTTGGAGGGACAGGGGGCGGAATCACTGAAGCTTTCTTT
D gene: TRBD2; J gene: TRBJ2-1; V gene: TRBV9; clone size: many; CDR3 protein: CASSDSGGALNEQFF; CDR3 DNA: TGTGCCAGCAGCGATAGCGGGGGGGCGTTAAATGAGCAGTTCTTC
D gene: TRBD1; J gene: TRBJ1-1; V gene: TRBV6-1; clone size: many; CDR3 protein: CASSEGFPGQSRAFF; CDR3 DNA: TGTGCCAGCAGTGAAGGGTTTCCGGGACAGAGTCGAGCTTTCTTT
D gene: -; J gene: TRBJ2-7; V gene: TRBV5-1; clone size: many; CDR3 protein: CASSYGPAYEQYF; CDR3 DNA: TGCGCCAGCAGCTATGGGCCAGCCTACGAGCAGTACTTC
D gene: -; J gene: TRBJ2-3; V gene: TRBV7-2; clone size: -; CDR3 protein: CASSLAYDSGEYF; CDR3 DNA: TGTGCCAGCAGCTTGGCCTACGATTCCGGGGAGTATTTT
D gene: -; J gene: TRBJ2-7; V gene: TRBV10-2; clone size: many; CDR3 protein: CASSEGRGEQYF; CDR3 DNA: TGCGCCAGCAGTGAAGGCAGGGGCGAGCAGTACTTC
D gene: TRBD1; J gene: TRBJ2-5; V gene: TRBV6-5; clone size: few; CDR3 protein: CASSQYRGLGEQYF; CDR3 DNA: TGTGCCAGCAGTCAATACAGGGGGCTGGGGGAGCAGTACTTC
D gene: -; J gene: TRBJ2-7; V gene: TRBV5-4; clone size: many; CDR3 protein: CASSPISGEQYF; CDR3 DNA: TGTGCCAGCAGCCCAATATCAGGGGAACAGTACTTC
D gene: -; J gene: TRBJ1-6; V gene: TRBV19; clone size: many; CDR3 protein: CASNMESSYNSPLHF; CDR3 DNA: TGTGCCAGTAACATGGAGAGCTCCTATAATTCACCCCTCCACTTT
D gene: -; J gene: TRBJ1-6; V gene: TRBV27; clone size: many; CDR3 protein: CASSLQGNSPLHF; CDR3 DNA: TGTGCCAGCAGCCTGCAGGGAAATTCACCCCTCCACTTT
D gene: TRBD1; J gene: TRBJ2-3; V gene: TRBV6-5; clone size: -; CDR3 protein: CASRRDRGSTDTQYF; CDR3 DNA: TGTGCCAGCCGCCGGGACAGGGGGAGCACAGATACGCAGTATTTT
D gene: -; J gene: TRBJ2-2; V gene: TRBV4-3; clone size: many; CDR3 protein: CASSLLERREFGGELFF; CDR3 DNA: TGCGCCAGCAGTCTCCTTGAACGGAGGGAGTTTGGCGGGGAGCTGTTTTTT
D gene: TRBD1; J gene: TRBJ2-7; V gene: TRBV29-1; clone size: many; CDR3 protein: CSVDGQGGYEQYF; CDR3 DNA: TGCAGCGTTGATGGACAGGGAGGTTACGAGCAGTACTTC
D gene: -; J gene: TRBJ2-5; V gene: TRBV7-9; clone size: few; CDR3 protein: CASSLAGRGETQYF; CDR3 DNA: TGTGCCAGCAGCTTAGCTGGGAGAGGGGAGACCCAGTACTTC
D gene: TRBD2; J gene: TRBJ2-3; V gene: TRBV9; clone size: many; CDR3 protein: CASSVAPSGRENGQYF; CDR3 DNA: TGTGCCAGCAGCGTAGCGCCTAGCGGTCGTGAGAATGGGCAGTATTTT
D gene: -; J gene: TRBJ1-3; V gene: TRBV9; clone size: many; CDR3 protein: CASSVDPRRSGNTIYF; CDR3 DNA: TGTGCCAGCAGCGTAGACCCCAGGCGCTCTGGAAACACCATATATTTT
D gene: TRBD2; J gene: TRBJ2-1; V gene: TRBV9; clone size: many; CDR3 protein: CASTELAGDYNEQFF; CDR3 DNA: TGTGCCAGCACTGAACTAGCGGGGGATTACAATGAGCAGTTCTTC
D gene: -; J gene: TRBJ1-1; V gene: TRBV19; clone size: many; CDR3 protein: CASGRPGTEAFF; CDR3 DNA: TGTGCCAGTGGACGCCCAGGGACTGAAGCTTTCTTT
D gene: TRBD2; J gene: TRBJ2-2; V gene: TRBV7-3; clone size: few; CDR3 protein: CASSLNLAGGTGELFF; CDR3 DNA: TGTGCCAGCAGCTTAAACTTAGCGGGAGGCACCGGGGAGCTGTTTTTT
D gene: TRBD1; J gene: TRBJ1-1; V gene: TRBV11-2; clone size: many; CDR3 protein: CASSSIQGLGTEAFF; CDR3 DNA: TGTGCCAGCAGCTCTATACAGGGGTTGGGCACTGAAGCTTTCTTT
D gene: TRBD2; J gene: TRBJ2-1; V gene: TRBV11-2; clone size: many; CDR3 protein: CASSLAPWAAGDYYNEQFF; CDR3 DNA: TGTGCCAGCAGCTTAGCCCCGTGGGCAGCGGGAGACTACTACAATGAGCAGTTCTTC
D gene: TRBD1; J gene: TRBJ1-2; V gene: TRBV28; clone size: many; CDR3 protein: CASSGMDRLGYTF; CDR3 DNA: TGTGCCAGCAGTGGAATGGACAGGCTCGGCTACACCTTC
D gene: TRBD1; J gene: TRBJ1-5; V gene: TRBV27; clone size: many; CDR3 protein: CASSLPGQTQHF; CDR3 DNA: TGTGCCAGCAGTTTACCGGGACAGACCCAGCATTTT
D gene: -; J gene: TRBJ2-7; V gene: TRBV6-1; clone size: many; CDR3 protein: CASSPQGGEQYF; CDR3 DNA: TGTGCCAGCAGTCCACAGGGTGGCGAGCAGTACTTC
D gene: -; J gene: TRBJ2-7; V gene: TRBV27; clone size: few; CDR3 protein: CASSPGESHAPKQYF; CDR3 DNA: TGTGCCAGCAGTCCGGGAGAGTCCCATGCCCCCAAGCAGTACTTC
D gene: -; J gene: TRBJ2-7; V gene: TRBV5-4; clone size: few; CDR3 protein: CASSRGDSRYEQYF; CDR3 DNA: TGTGCCAGCAGCAGGGGGGACAGCCGTTACGAGCAGTACTTC
D gene: TRBD1; J gene: TRBJ2-2; V gene: TRBV5-4; clone size: few; CDR3 protein: CASSHRTGVNTGELFF; CDR3 DNA: TGTGCCAGCAGTCACCGGACAGGGGTTAACACCGGGGAGCTGTTTTTT
D gene: TRBD1; J gene: TRBJ1-2; V gene: TRBV5-6; clone size: few; CDR3 protein: CASSPGTGQPNYGYTF; CDR3 DNA: TGTGCCAGCAGCCCCGGGACAGGGCAGCCTAACTATGGCTACACCTTC
D gene: -; J gene: TRBJ2-2; V gene: TRBV4-1; clone size: many; CDR3 protein: CASARAGSNTGELFF; CDR3 DNA: TGCGCCAGCGCCAGGGCCGGTTCGAACACCGGGGAGCTGTTTTTT
D gene: TRBD2; J gene: TRBJ2-1; V gene: TRBV5-1; clone size: many; CDR3 protein: CASSSQRGPYNEQFF; CDR3 DNA: TGCGCCAGCAGCTCCCAGCGGGGCCCCTACAATGAGCAGTTCTTC
D gene: TRBD2; J gene: TRBJ2-5; V gene: TRBV7-9; clone size: -; CDR3 protein: CASSSLRSSGGETQYF; CDR3 DNA: TGTGCCAGCAGCTCCCTTCGGAGTAGCGGGGGAGAGACCCAGTACTTC
D gene: -; J gene: TRBJ1-2; V gene: TRBV5-4; clone size: many; CDR3 protein: CASSPPGQSYGYTF; CDR3 DNA: TGTGCCAGCAGCCCTCCGGGACAAAGTTATGGCTACACCTTC
D gene: -; J gene: TRBJ1-2; V gene: TRBV10-3; clone size: many; CDR3 protein: CAISESPTANYGYTF; CDR3 DNA: TGTGCCATCAGTGAGTCCCCGACAGCTAACTATGGCTACACCTTC
D gene: -; J gene: TRBJ1-5; V gene: TRBV7-9; clone size: many; CDR3 protein: CASSLPNQPQHF; CDR3 DNA: TGTGCCAGCAGCTTACCAAATCAGCCCCAGCATTTT
D gene: TRBD1; J gene: TRBJ1-1; V gene: TRBV29-1; clone size: many; CDR3 protein: CSVRTGNTEAFF; CDR3 DNA: TGCAGCGTGAGGACAGGGAACACTGAAGCTTTCTTT
D gene: -; J gene: TRBJ1-2; V gene: TRBV6-5; clone size: many; CDR3 protein: CASTRDSRDGYTF; CDR3 DNA: TGTGCCAGCACCCGGGACTCCCGGGATGGCTACACCTTC
D gene: -; J gene: TRBJ1-2; V gene: TRBV27; clone size: few; CDR3 protein: CASSLLRGYNYGYTF; CDR3 DNA: TGTGCCAGCAGTTTATTACGGGGGTATAACTATGGCTACACCTTC
D gene: TRBD1; J gene: TRBJ2-5; V gene: TRBV29-1; clone size: few; CDR3 protein: CSVADRGNRETQYF; CDR3 DNA: TGCAGCGTCGCAGACAGGGGGAATCGGGAGACCCAGTACTTC
D gene: -; J gene: TRBJ1-6; V gene: TRBV5-4; clone size: many; CDR3 protein: CATAQGNNSPLHF; CDR3 DNA: TGTGCCACCGCACAGGGTAATAATTCACCCCTCCACTTT
D gene: TRBD2; J gene: TRBJ2-7; V gene: TRBV29-1; clone size: -; CDR3 protein: CSVTGTSGRFEQYF; CDR3 DNA: TGCAGCGTCACGGGGACTAGCGGGAGGTTCGAGCAGTACTTC
D gene: -; J gene: TRBJ2-5; V gene: TRBV6-5; clone size: many; CDR3 protein: CASSYANRRETQYF; CDR3 DNA: TGTGCCAGCAGTTACGCCAATCGGAGGGAGACCCAGTACTTC
D gene: TRBD2; J gene: TRBJ2-5; V gene: TRBV5-1; clone size: many; CDR3 protein: CASRRGLAGVETQYF; CDR3 DNA: TGCGCCAGCCGGAGAGGCCTAGCGGGGGTAGAGACCCAGTACTTC
D gene: -; J gene: TRBJ2-1; V gene: TRBV29-1; clone size: -; CDR3 protein: CSVETFNEQFF; CDR3 DNA: TGCAGCGTTGAAACTTTCAATGAGCAGTTCTTC
D gene: -; J gene: TRBJ2-7; V gene: TRBV28; clone size: many; CDR3 protein: CASSPQTALYSYEQYF; CDR3 DNA: TGTGCCAGCAGTCCCCAGACAGCACTATACTCCTACGAGCAGTACTTC
D gene: TRBD2; J gene: TRBJ2-3; V gene: TRBV7-9; clone size: few; CDR3 protein: CASTKLTSGGYTDTQYF; CDR3 DNA: TGTGCCAGCACCAAACTTACTAGCGGGGGGTACACAGATACGCAGTATTTT
D gene: TRBD1; J gene: TRBJ1-2; V gene: TRBV28; clone size: many; CDR3 protein: CASSAGDRDYGYTF; CDR3 DNA: TGTGCCAGCAGTGCCGGGGACAGGGATTATGGCTACACCTTC
D gene: TRBD1; J gene: TRBJ1-2; V gene: TRBV10-3; clone size: many; CDR3 protein: CAISDRGQFSPTEYGYTF; CDR3 DNA: TGTGCCATCAGCGACAGGGGCCAGTTCTCCCCAACGGAATATGGCTACACCTTC
D gene: -; J gene: TRBJ2-3; V gene: TRBV7-6; clone size: -; CDR3 protein: CASSLFADTQYF; CDR3 DNA: TGTGCCAGCAGCCTTTTCGCAGATACGCAGTATTTT
D gene: TRBD2; J gene: TRBJ2-1; V gene: TRBV5-1; clone size: -; CDR3 protein: CASSSTSGVLYNEQFF; CDR3 DNA: TGCGCCAGCAGCTCAACAAGCGGGGTACTTTACAATGAGCAGTTCTTC
D gene: -; J gene: TRBJ1-3; V gene: TRBV9; clone size: many; CDR3 protein: CASSVGRDGNTIYF; CDR3 DNA: TGTGCCAGCAGCGTAGGCCGGGATGGAAACACCATATATTTT